Following are 17 T cell receptor beta chains from one sample sequenced in a study of chemoradiotherapy in HPV16-positive cancers. Profiling relied on immunoSEQ multiplex PCR, and the TCRdb table lists in-frame clones only, not all of them. The sample holds around 12,000 clones; around three quarters are singletons and the top ten take around 1.3%. Collection of the sample occurred from a patient who underwent chemoradiotherapy. The receptor set was obtained from a human donor with HPV-associated anogenital cancer.

The chain uses TRBV6-4 and TRBJ2-1, with D perhaps given as TRBD1 or TRBD2 (6 bases each). The V end lost 0 bases, the J end lost 7 bases, and 13 bases lay between the germline ends. The germline V gene encodes CDR1 MRHNA and CDR2 SNTAGT. The CDR3 has 15 residues. The CDR3 bases are TGTGCCAGCAGTGACTCAGGGGGGCCAGGGAATGAGCAGTTCTTC. Protein sequence: CASSDSGGPGNEQFF.

The chain couples TRBV7-3 to TRBJ2-3; no clear D gene. The V and J ends lost 5 bases and 7 bases respectively, with 13 bases between them. The CDR3 consists of 13 residues. Germline V gene data show CDR1 as SGHTA and CDR2 as FQGTGA. CDR3 in amino acids: CASSAPPGYTQYF. The DNA for the CDR3 is TGTGCCAGCAGCGCACCCCCCGGGTATACGCAGTATTTT. The whole variable domain, filled in from reference TRBV7-3 and TRBJ2-3, reads GAGVSQTPSNKVTEKGKYVELRCDPISGHTALYWYRQSLGQGPEFLIYFQGTGAADDSGLPNDRFFAVRPEGSVSTLKIQRTERGDSAVYLCASSAPPGYTQYFGPGTRLTVL.

A single count supports this clone. The rearrangement links TRBV11-2 to TRBJ2-3; the D is unclear. This CDR3 comprises 12 residues. CDR1 SGHAT and CDR2 FQNNGV come from the germline V gene. Trimming took off 2 bases at V and 5 bases at J, with 5 bases between the two ends. The CDR3, as DNA: TGTGCCAGCAGCTTAAGTGGAGATACGCAGTATTTT. Protein product: CASSLSGDTQYF. Supplemented by reference TRBV11-2 and TRBJ2-3, the full variable domain reads EAGVAQSPRYKIIEKRQSVAFWCNPISGHATLYWYQQILGQGPKLLIQFQNNGVVDDSQLPKDRFSAERLKGVDSTLKIQPAKLEDSAVYLCASSLSGDTQYFGPGTRLTVL.

The chain is built from TRBV7-9 and TRBJ2-7; D tentatively fits TRBD1 or TRBD2 (5 bases each). This CDR3 is 16 amino acids long. Trimming left V 4 bases short and J 4 bases short, with 20 bases between. In germline, CDR1 is SEHNR, CDR2 FQNEAQ (reference sequence). The chain's CDR3 is CASSSIVVRDRYEQYF. The CDR3 DNA follows: TGTGCCAGCAGCTCGATAGTCGTCCGGGACCGGTACGAGCAGTACTTC.

V is TRBV7-2 and J is TRBJ2-1; D assignment may be TRBD1 or TRBD2 (6 bases each). Germline V CDR1 and CDR2: SGHTA, FQGNSA. This CDR3 is 16 amino acids long. V was cut by 1 base and J by 7 bases, with 17 bases left in between. The CDR3 region has the DNA TGTGCCAGCAGCTTAGTTTCGGGGGCGGGGTGGAATGAGCAGTTCTTC. Protein: CASSLVSGAGWNEQFF.

The chain is built from TRBV7-9 and TRBJ1-4; no reliable D call. Germline CDR1 SEHNR, CDR2 FQNEAQ (reference sequence). CDR3 length equals 15 residues. Trimming took off 4 bases at V and 8 bases at J, with 17 bases between the two ends. Written as DNA, the CDR3 is TGTGCCAGCAGCTCAGTCGGCGGGAATATAGAAAAACTGTTTTTT. Amino acids: CASSSVGGNIEKLFF.

The table lists this clone with a count of one. The rearrangement links TRBV7-6 to TRBJ2-1; D possibly corresponds to TRBD1 (6 bases). There are 14 residues in the CDR3. Trimming stripped 5 bases from V and 2 bases from J, with 10 bases between. Germline CDR1 SGHVS, CDR2 FNYEAQ. The CDR3 loop is CASSLRGPYNEQFF. Here the CDR3 DNA reads TGTGCCAGCAGCCTCAGGGGTCCCTACAATGAGCAGTTCTTC.

This chain links TRBV7-2 with TRBJ1-6, with D unresolved. The CDR3 extends over 12 amino acids. Germline CDR1 SGHTA, CDR2 FQGNSA. V was pared by 0 bases and J by 10 bases, with 4 bases between. The CDR3 region has the DNA TGTGCCAGCAGCTTAGCGCTCTCACCCCTCCACTTT. This codes for CASSLALSPLHF. Using reference TRBV7-2 and TRBJ1-6 for the parts outside the CDR3, the full variable domain is GAGVSQSPSNKVTEKGKDVELRCDPISGHTALYWYRQSLGQGLEFLIYFQGNSAPDKSGLPSDRFSAERTGGSVSTLTIQRTQQEDSAVYLCASSLALSPLHFGNGTRLTVT.

The chain is built from TRBV6-6 and TRBJ2-3; 9 nucleotides line up with TRBD2. This CDR3 has 15 amino acids. CDR1 MNHNY and CDR2 SVGAGI come from the germline V gene (reference sequence). V was clipped by 10 bases and J by 2 bases; unmatched bases: 10. CDR3 nucleotides: TGTGCCACTTTGGAGGCGGGGGGGTCCACAGATACGCAGTATTTT. Its translation: CATLEAGGSTDTQYF.

The sample holds a few counts of this clone. This chain joins TRBV19 and TRBJ1-4, with D possibly matching TRBD1 (6 bases). In germline, CDR1 is LNHDA, CDR2 SQIVND (reference sequence). Trimming took 5 bases from V and 6 from J, leaving 7 bases between them. The CDR3 runs to 12 residues. This CDR3 reads CASSQGYEKLFF. The DNA of the CDR3 is TGTGCCAGTAGTCAGGGGTATGAAAAACTGTTTTTT. Using reference TRBV19 and TRBJ1-4 for the parts outside the CDR3, the full variable domain is DGGITQSPKYLFRKEGQNVTLSCEQNLNHDAMYWYRQDPGQGLRLIYYSQIVNDFQKGDIAEGYSVSREKKESFPLTVTSAQKNPTAFYLCASSQGYEKLFFGSGTQLSVL.

This clone was observed a single time. The genes are TRBV30 and TRBJ2-7; no reliable D call. The germline CDR1 and CDR2 sequences are GTSNPN and SVGIG (reference sequence). The CDR3 spans 12 residues. As DNA, the CDR3 is TGTGCAAGCCAGAAAAAAACCTACGAGCAGTACTTC. It translates to CASQKKTYEQYF. Variable domain in full (rest from reference TRBV30 and TRBJ2-7): SQTIHQWPATLVQPVGSPLSLECTVEGTSNPNLYWYRQAAGRGLQLLFYSVGIGQISSEVPQNLSASRPQDRQFILSSKKLLLSDSGFYLCASQKKTYEQYFGPGTRLTVT.

This clone has only one observation. This sequence joins TRBV4-3 and TRBJ2-5; tentatively, D is TRBD2 (6 bases). The germline V and J ends were trimmed by 1 base and 4 bases, with 13 bases remaining between them. The CDR3 is made up of 15 amino acids. Germline V gene sequence: CDR1 LGHNA, CDR2 YSLEER. CDR3 in amino acids: CASSQAEGRGETQYF. CDR3 sequence (DNA): TGCGCCAGCAGCCAAGCGGAGGGTCGGGGAGAGACCCAGTACTTC.

The chain joins TRBV10-3 to TRBJ2-7; D is perhaps TRBD1 (6 bases). The CDR3 is 12 amino acids. The germline gives CDR1 ENHRY, CDR2 SYGVKD. V lost 6 bases, J lost 1 base, and 7 bases lay in between. The CDR3 spells CAISTGSYEQYF. In nucleotides, the CDR3 is TGTGCCATCAGCACAGGGTCCTACGAGCAGTACTTC.

This clone was observed a single time. The chain uses TRBV7-2 and TRBJ1-5, with a weak D call TRBD1 (6 bases). Trimming took 1 base from V and 6 from J, leaving 13 bases between them. The CDR3 length is 15 residues. Germline CDR1 SGHTA, CDR2 FQGNSA. CDR3: CASSLGGGGGQPQHF. CDR3 nucleotide sequence: TGTGCCAGCAGCTTAGGCGGGGGGGGCGGTCAGCCCCAGCATTTT.

The gene calls are TRBV7-9 and TRBJ2-3; D might be TRBD2 (5 bases). Germline CDR1 and CDR2: SEHNR and FQNEAQ (reference sequence). V was cut by 1 base and J by 4 bases, with 12 bases left in between. The CDR3 covers 15 residues. The CDR3 DNA sequence: TGTGCCAGCAGCTTAGGTGAGGAGGTGGCAGATACGCAGTATTTT. Residues: CASSLGEEVADTQYF. Full variable domain (remainder filled in from reference TRBV7-9 and TRBJ2-3): DTGVSQNPRHKITKRGQNVTFRCDPISEHNRLYWYRQTLGQGPEFLTYFQNEAQLEKSRLLSDRFSAERPKGSFSTLEIQRTEQGDSAMYLCASSLGEEVADTQYFGPGTRLTVL.

The chain employs TRBV23-1 and TRBJ1-1; D gene ambiguous. TRBV23-1 carries the ORF label, with uncertain function. The CDR3 is made up of 15 amino acids. Trimming pared 2 bases from V and 1 base from J, leaving 11 bases between. For the CDR3, the DNA is TGCGCCAGCAGTCAAGCGAGGACGGAGAACACTGAAGCTTTCTTT. Translating gives CASSQARTENTEAFF.

Turning to this clone: Its ends do not fully match the called genes, so a read error is possible. This chain connects TRBV7-7 to TRBJ2-6; no definite D call. The CDR3 loop spans 15 amino acids. CDR1 and CDR2 (germline): SSHAT, FNYEAQ (reference sequence). The CDR3 is CASSYGKAGANVLTF. For the CDR3, the DNA is TGTGCTAGCAGCTATGGGAAAGCTGGGGCCAACGTCCTGACTTTC.